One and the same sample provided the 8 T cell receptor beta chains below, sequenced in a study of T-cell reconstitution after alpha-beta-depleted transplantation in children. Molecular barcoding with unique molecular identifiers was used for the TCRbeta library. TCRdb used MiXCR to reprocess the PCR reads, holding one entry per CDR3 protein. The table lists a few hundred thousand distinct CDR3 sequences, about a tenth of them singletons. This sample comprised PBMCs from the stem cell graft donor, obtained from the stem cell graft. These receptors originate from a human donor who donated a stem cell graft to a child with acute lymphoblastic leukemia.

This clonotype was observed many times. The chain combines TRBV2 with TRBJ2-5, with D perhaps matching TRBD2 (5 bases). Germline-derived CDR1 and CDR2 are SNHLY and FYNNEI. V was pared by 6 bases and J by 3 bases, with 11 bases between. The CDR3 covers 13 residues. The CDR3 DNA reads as TGTGCCAGCAGGGGTCTAGCTGAAGAGACCCAGTACTTC. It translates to CASRGLAEETQYF. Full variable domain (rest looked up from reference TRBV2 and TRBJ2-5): EPEVTQTPSHQVTQMGQEVILRCVPISNHLYFYWYRQILGQKVEFLVSFYNNEISEKSEIFDDQFSVERPDGSNFTLKIRSTKLEDSAMYFCASRGLAEETQYFGPGTRLLVL.

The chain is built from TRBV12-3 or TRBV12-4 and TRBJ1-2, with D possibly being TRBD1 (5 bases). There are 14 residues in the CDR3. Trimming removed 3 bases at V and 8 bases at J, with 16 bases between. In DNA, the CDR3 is TGTGCCAGCAGTTTCGGGGTCCAGGGTCGCGGCTACACCTTC. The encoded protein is CASSFGVQGRGYTF.

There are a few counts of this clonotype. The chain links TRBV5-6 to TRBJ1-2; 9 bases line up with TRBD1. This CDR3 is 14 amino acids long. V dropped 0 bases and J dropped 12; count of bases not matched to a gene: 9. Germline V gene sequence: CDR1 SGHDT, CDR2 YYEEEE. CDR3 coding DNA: TGTGCCAGCAGCTTGGGGGTGCAGGGACAGGGACACACCTTC. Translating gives CASSLGVQGQGHTF.

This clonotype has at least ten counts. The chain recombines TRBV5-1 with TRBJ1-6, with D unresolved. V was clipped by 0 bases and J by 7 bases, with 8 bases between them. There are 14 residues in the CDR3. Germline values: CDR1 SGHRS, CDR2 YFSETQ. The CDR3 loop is CASSLGGGNSPLHF. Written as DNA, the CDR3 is TGCGCCAGCAGCTTGGGTGGAGGGAATTCACCCCTCCACTTT.

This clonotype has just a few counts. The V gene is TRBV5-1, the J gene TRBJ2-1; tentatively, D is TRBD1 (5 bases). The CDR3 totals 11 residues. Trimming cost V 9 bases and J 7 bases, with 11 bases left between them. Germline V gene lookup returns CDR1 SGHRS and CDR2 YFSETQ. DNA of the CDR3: TGCGCCACGACAGATCGGAATGAGCAGTTCTTC. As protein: CATTDRNEQFF.

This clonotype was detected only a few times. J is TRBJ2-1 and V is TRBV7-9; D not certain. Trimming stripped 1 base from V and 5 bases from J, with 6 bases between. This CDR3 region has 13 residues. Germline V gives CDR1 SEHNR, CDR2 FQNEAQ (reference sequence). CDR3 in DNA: TGTGCCAGCAGCTTAGTCATTGACAATGAGCAGTTCTTC. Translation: CASSLVIDNEQFF.

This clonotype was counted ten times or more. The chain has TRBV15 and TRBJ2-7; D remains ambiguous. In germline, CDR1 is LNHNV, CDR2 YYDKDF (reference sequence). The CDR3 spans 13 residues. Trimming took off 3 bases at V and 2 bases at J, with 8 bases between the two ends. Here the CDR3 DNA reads TGTGCCACCAGCAGGGACCTTACCTACGAGCAGTACTTC. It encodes CATSRDLTYEQYF.

DNA of the CDR3: TGCAGTGCTCTATTGAGCGGGAGGGCCTTCGGTTACAATGAGCAGTTCTTC. Translated, it gives CSALLSGRAFGYNEQFF. The V call is TRBV20-1, the J call TRBJ2-1, with 10 bases aligning to TRBD2. The CDR3 contains 17 residues. With V trimmed by 5 bases and J by 4 bases, 14 bases remained unmatched. CDR1 and CDR2 (germline): DFQATT, SNEGSKA (reference sequence).